This entry lists 15 T cell receptor beta chains sequenced from one sample in a study of shared clonotypes between healthy human individuals. Method: immunoSEQ multiplex PCR; TCRdb's copy keeps in-frame clones and lacks some. The profile shows around 100,000 clones, around 71% of them singletons. Sequenced: memory CD8+ T cells sorted from blood. The subset: CD45RO+ cells pooled with CCR7-negative TemRA cells. All receptors derive from a woman aged 30 to 39 in good health.

V gene TRBV2 combines with J gene TRBJ2-5; either TRBD1 or TRBD2 may fit D (5 bases each). TRBJ2-7 matches the DNA end more closely, so the J call is doubtful. The CDR3 contains 18 residues. Germline CDR1 and CDR2: SNHLY and FYNNEI. The CDR3 protein is CASSGGSTDSSFIYEQYF. The CDR3 bases are TGTGCCAGCAGTGGAGGGTCTACCGACAGTAGCTTCATCTACGAGCAGTACTTC.

Concerning this clone itself: One base separates it from a far larger clone, so it is likely a read error. The V gene is TRBV5-6, the J gene TRBJ2-7, with 9 bases lining up with TRBD2. The CDR3 loop spans 19 amino acids. CDR1 SGHDT and CDR2 YYEEEE come from the germline V gene. For the CDR3, the DNA is TGTGCCAGCAGCTTGGCCGAGACTAGCGGAAGTGTTTTCTCCTACAAGCAGTACTTC. This sequence encodes CASSLAETSGSVFSYKQYF.

The sample holds many counts of this clone. V gene TRBV25-1 combines with J gene TRBJ2-6; D could derive from TRBD1 or TRBD2 (5 bases each). V lost 4 bases, J lost 2 bases, and 9 bases lay in between. CDR3 length equals 15 residues. Germline-derived CDR1 and CDR2 are MGHDK and SYGVNS. The CDR3 sequence is CASSAEGPGANVLTF. In DNA, the CDR3 is TGTGCCAGCAGTGCAGAGGGGCCTGGGGCCAACGTCCTGACTTTC.

The chain links TRBV18 to TRBJ2-1; 8 nucleotides line up with TRBD2. Germline V gene sequence: CDR1 KGHSH, CDR2 LQKENI. The CDR3 has 18 residues. Trimming at V came to 0 bases and at J to 7 bases, leaving 14 bases not matched to a gene. CDR3 sequence (DNA): TGTGCCAGCTCACCACCCGGTAGCGGGATTAGCCGAAGAAATGAGCAGTTCTTC. Translation gives CASSPPGSGISRRNEQFF.

The chain carries TRBV7-9 and TRBJ1-2; TRBD1 might be the D (5 bases). The CDR3 length is 12 residues. Germline V gene sequence: CDR1 SEHNR, CDR2 FQNEAQ (reference sequence). The germline V and J ends were trimmed by 5 bases and 9 bases, with 13 bases remaining between them. CDR3 sequence: CASSPGGGRYTF. The CDR3 nucleotides are TGTGCCAGCAGCCCGGGGGGTGGGCGCTACACCTTC. The full variable domain, its missing parts supplied by reference TRBV7-9 and TRBJ1-2, is DTGVSQNPRHKITKRGQNVTFRCDPISEHNRLYWYRQTLGQGPEFLTYFQNEAQLEKSRLLSDRFSAERPKGSFSTLEIQRTEQGDSAMYLCASSPGGGRYTFGSGTRLTVV.

The chain links TRBV6-1 to TRBJ1-1, with D unclear. The V and J ends lost 3 bases and 4 bases respectively, with 15 bases between them. The CDR3 is made up of 15 amino acids. CDR1 MNHNS and CDR2 SASEGT come from the germline V gene. In DNA, the CDR3 is TGTGCCAGCAGTGAGGGTTTAGCGCGAGCCACTGAAGCTTTCTTT. Protein sequence: CASSEGLARATEAFF.

At least ten counts were recorded for this clone. V usage is TRBV7-9 and J usage is TRBJ2-7; D may be TRBD1 (5 bases). Germline CDR1 is SEHNR and CDR2 is FQNEAQ (reference sequence). The germline V and J ends were trimmed by 5 bases and 1 base, with 15 bases remaining between them. This CDR3 has 15 amino acids. The CDR3 coding sequence is TGTGCCAGCAGCCACCCTGGGGCTCTTTCCTACGAGCAGTACTTC. Amino acids: CASSHPGALSYEQYF.

The chain recombines TRBV18 with TRBJ2-2; 13 nucleotides line up with TRBD2. J gave up 1 base and V 0 bases, and 8 bases lay outside the gene matches. CDR3 length: 20 amino acids. Germline V gene lookup returns CDR1 KGHSH and CDR2 LQKENI. In DNA form, the CDR3 reads TGTGCCAGCTCACCACCGGAACTAGCGGGAGGGCTGTGGAACACCGGGGAGCTGTTTTTT. Residues: CASSPPELAGGLWNTGELFF. Looking up the rest from reference TRBV18 and TRBJ2-2 gives the full variable domain: NAGVMQNPRHLVRRRGQEARLRCSPMKGHSHVYWYRQLPEEGLKFMVYLQKENIIDESGMPKERFSAEFPKEGPSILRIQQVVRGDSAAYFCASSPPELAGGLWNTGELFFGEGSRLTVL.

This chain uses TRBV25-1 with TRBJ2-1; possibly TRBD1 or TRBD2 for D (5 bases each). Trimming removed 4 bases from V and 4 bases from J, with 17 bases in between. Germline CDR1 is MGHDK and CDR2 is SYGVNS. This CDR3 spans 16 amino acids. CDR3 loop: CASSVAGDGTYNEQFF. As DNA, the CDR3 is TGTGCCAGCAGTGTTGCTGGGGACGGAACGTACAATGAGCAGTTCTTC.

This chain uses TRBV6-4 with TRBJ2-3; D unresolved. The germline CDR1 and CDR2 sequences are MRHNA and SNTAGT. This CDR3 contains 11 residues. Trimming removed 10 bases from V and 5 bases from J, with 10 bases in between. CDR3: CATQLLDTQYF. The DNA for the CDR3 is TGTGCCACCCAATTACTAGATACGCAGTATTTT.

V is TRBV5-1 and J is TRBJ1-2; possibly TRBD1 for D (6 bases). With 4 bases removed from V and 8 bases from J, the gap between germline ends came to 15 bases. This CDR3 comprises 13 residues. Germline CDR1 is SGHRS and CDR2 is YFSETQ. The CDR3 sequence: CASSPGSGVGYTF. The CDR3 DNA sequence: TGCGCCAGCAGCCCAGGATCAGGGGTGGGCTACACCTTC.

The rearrangement links TRBV28 to TRBJ2-7; 8 nucleotides match TRBD2. This CDR3 has 15 amino acids. After removal of 5 bases from V and 2 bases from J, the junction contained 8 bases not matched to a gene. Germline V CDR1 and CDR2: MDHEN, SYDVKM. CDR3 sequence (DNA): TGTGCCAGCAGTCCCTTATGGCGGGAGGCCTACGAGCAGTACTTC. It specifies CASSPLWREAYEQYF.

V and J are TRBV11-2 and TRBJ1-1, with D uncertain. This CDR3 comprises 16 residues. V gave up 1 base and J gave up 0 bases, with 12 bases separating them. Per germline, CDR1 SGHAT and CDR2 FQNNGV. The chain's CDR3 is CASSLGRQTMNTEAFF. CDR3 in DNA: TGTGCCAGCAGCTTAGGTCGGCAGACCATGAACACTGAAGCTTTCTTT. Based on the CDR3 plus reference TRBV11-2 and TRBJ1-1, the full variable domain is EAGVAQSPRYKIIEKRQSVAFWCNPISGHATLYWYQQILGQGPKLLIQFQNNGVVDDSQLPKDRFSAERLKGVDSTLKIQPAKLEDSAVYLCASSLGRQTMNTEAFFGQGTRLTVV.

In this sample, this clone turned up a few times. The rearrangement links TRBV5-6 to TRBJ1-5; maybe TRBD1 (5 bases). The CDR3 consists of 15 residues. Trimming removed 1 base at V and 7 bases at J, with 15 bases between. Germline CDR1 and CDR2: SGHDT and YYEEEE. Written as DNA, the CDR3 is TGTGCCAGCAGCTTGTCACTCAACAGGCTCCAGCCCCAGCATTTT. Protein product: CASSLSLNRLQPQHF.

The chain has TRBV28 and TRBJ2-7; D might be TRBD1 (6 bases). The ends were cut back, 6 bases at V and 1 base at J, with 13 bases in the middle. Germline-derived CDR1 and CDR2 are MDHEN and SYDVKM. CDR3 size: 14 residues. The CDR3 DNA is TGTGCCAGCAGCAGCACAGGGTATTCCTACGAGCAGTACTTC. Its translation is CASSSTGYSYEQYF.